This TCR beta chain was retrieved from a study of T cell repertoires in cytomegalovirus infection (dated by TCRdb to about 2019). The study in broad terms: Donor HLA type was relevant to the analysis, as public TCR beta signatures indicated carriage of CMV infection together with the matching HLA type.

Sequenced using an Illumina HiSeq 1500. TCRdb's own reprocessing of the public reads used fastp at Q25 and MiXCR and kept productive beta chains. Under each unique CDR3 protein, matching rows form one entry showing the most common genes and DNA. Across this sample there are about 200,000 distinct CDR3 sequences, with less than 9.5% seen only once. In total, the top ten clones hold about 4.2% of the sample. The cysteine opens and the phenylalanine closes a CDR3 of 13 amino acids. Of all the DNA, just the CDR3 is kept, 39 bases in frame from base 1. V loses 3 bases, J loses 0 bases, and the germline ends lie 9 bases apart. The germline V gene (reference sequence) yields DFQATT for CDR1 and SNEGSKA for CDR2. A few counts support this clonotype. Its specific antigen is unknown. There are no base qualities to consult, and no much larger clone falls within one base. What the authors observed across the whole study: In both this cohort and an independent roughly 400-donor cohort, the cumulative frequency of public TCR beta family members distinguished carriers of CMV infection plus the relevant HLA type. The ex vivo response was dominated by HLA-C-restricted CMV-specific TCR beta clonotypes, which also provided the single most frequent clonotype in two of eight donors.

Here the chain combines TRBV20-1 and TRBJ2-7; too little of a D gene remains to name it. The sequenced sample consisted of PBMCs. This TCR was recovered from a human donor in good health (CMV status not recorded). Some clones in this sample may be carry-over from other donors' samples. The CDR3 amino acid sequence is: CSARGHLSYEQYF. The DNA reads TGCAGTGCTAGGGGTCACCTCTCCTACGAGCAGTACTTC.